One TCR beta chain is described in this entry. The sample belongs to a study of blood T cell repertoires in COVID-19. As for the study in general: Acute-phase and convalescent COVID-19 samples originated in the United States, Italy and Spain. Sample material is recorded as cDNA or gDNA derived from T cells, B-cell-depleted T cells, or PBMCs.

This CDR3 has 16 residues. Germline CDR1 reads MNHEY; CDR2 reads SVGAGI. Trimming pared 0 bases from V and 0 bases from J, leaving 9 bases between. Recovered status in Cohort 3 required two negative PCRs, clearance, or symptom resolution. The table came from immunoSEQ multiplex PCR; TCRdb's copy has only in-frame clones and leaves some out. The sample records around 150,000 clones, 60% to 80% being singletons. The genes are TRBV6-5 and TRBJ1-3, with D hard to call. This receptor was obtained from a woman aged 45-65 years who had recovered from COVID-19. The sample consisted of PBMCs or T cells enriched from blood (not recorded which). The CDR3 region is CASSYSGSDSGNTIYF. CDR3 coding DNA: TGTGCCAGCAGTTACTCAGGCAGCGACTCTGGAAACACCATATATTTT.